This TCR beta chain was captured by sequencing in a study of cytomegalovirus exposure and HLA in healthy donors. The study, taken as a whole, reports: Being productive about 87% or about 30% of the time was typical of most TCR beta V segments in an earlier analysis. Most TCR sequences were uncommon, yet certain public TCRs appeared in many donors. Cytomegalovirus-associated TCR beta chains were listed, numbering 150 to 200.

As for this clone: What it recognizes is unknown.

The length of the CDR3 is 15 residues. With 5 bases clipped from V and 5 bases from J, the junction kept 9 bases outside the gene matches. Germline V lookup: CDR1 SGHVS, CDR2 FNYEAQ. PCR amplification relied on 60 Vbeta primers (plus 13 Jbeta primers). Assay: immunoSEQ multiplex PCR; the TCRdb copy retains only in-frame clones and omits some. The data show approximately 150,000 clones, 80% seen once. The V call is TRBV7-6, the J call TRBJ2-5; 9 nucleotides line up with TRBD2. The source of this sequence is a woman between 50 and 59 years old in good health and CMV-seronegative. Sequences were obtained from PBMCs. This CDR3 is CASSPQRGDGETQYF. CDR3 in DNA: TGTGCCAGCAGCCCACAGCGGGGGGACGGGGAGACCCAGTACTTC.